This T cell receptor (beta chain) emerged from a study of shared clonotypes between healthy human individuals. Germline V CDR1 and CDR2: GTSNPN, SVGIG (reference sequence). This CDR3 is 14 amino acids long. The germline V and J ends were trimmed by 2 bases and 1 base, with 11 bases remaining between them. The study, taken as a whole, reports: Tissue TCR repertoires likely differ from these blood-only repertoires.

The data were produced by immunoSEQ multiplex PCR, yet TCRdb's version contains in-frame clones alone and is incomplete. The table records some 900,000 clones, 60% to 85% of them present only once. A CD45RA+ naive subset and a CD45RA-negative memory subset were split from CD4+ cells. The sample holds many counts of this clone. Antigen specificity is unknown. Sequenced material: memory CD4+ T cells sorted from blood. The subset was: CD45RA-negative fraction. The receptor's source is a man aged 18 to 29 in good health. The rearrangement uses TRBV30 and TRBJ1-1, with D maybe TRBD1 (5 bases). The CDR3 region has the DNA TGTGCCTGGAGTTCCAAGGGGACGAACACTGAAGCTTTCTTT. It codes for CAWSSKGTNTEAFF.